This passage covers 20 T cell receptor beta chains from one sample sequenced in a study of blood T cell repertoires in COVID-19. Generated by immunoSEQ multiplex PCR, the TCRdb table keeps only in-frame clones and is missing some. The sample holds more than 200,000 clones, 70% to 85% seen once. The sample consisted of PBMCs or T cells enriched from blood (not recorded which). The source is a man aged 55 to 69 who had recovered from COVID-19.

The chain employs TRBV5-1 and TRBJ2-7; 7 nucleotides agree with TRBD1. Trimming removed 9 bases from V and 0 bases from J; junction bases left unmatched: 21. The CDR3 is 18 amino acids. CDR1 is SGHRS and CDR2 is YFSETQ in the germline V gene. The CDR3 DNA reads TGCGCCACGCCGTGCCGGGACAGAGGCCCTAGTAGCTCCTACGAGCAGTACTTC. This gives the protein CATPCRDRGPSSSYEQYF.

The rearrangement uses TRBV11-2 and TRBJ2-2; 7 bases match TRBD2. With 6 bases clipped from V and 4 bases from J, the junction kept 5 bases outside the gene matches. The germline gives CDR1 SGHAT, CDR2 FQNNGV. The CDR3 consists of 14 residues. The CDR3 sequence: CASRKLATTGELFF. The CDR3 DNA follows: TGTGCCAGCAGAAAACTAGCGACCACCGGGGAGCTGTTTTTT. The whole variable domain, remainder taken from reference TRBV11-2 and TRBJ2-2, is EAGVAQSPRYKIIEKRQSVAFWCNPISGHATLYWYQQILGQGPKLLIQFQNNGVVDDSQLPKDRFSAERLKGVDSTLKIQPAKLEDSAVYLCASRKLATTGELFFGEGSRLTVL.

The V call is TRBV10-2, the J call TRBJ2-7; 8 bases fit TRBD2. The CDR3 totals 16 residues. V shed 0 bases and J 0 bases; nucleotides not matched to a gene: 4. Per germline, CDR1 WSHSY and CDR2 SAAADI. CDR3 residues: CASSESRRGASYEQYF. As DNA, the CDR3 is TGCGCCAGCAGTGAGTCACGGCGGGGGGCCTCCTACGAGCAGTACTTC.

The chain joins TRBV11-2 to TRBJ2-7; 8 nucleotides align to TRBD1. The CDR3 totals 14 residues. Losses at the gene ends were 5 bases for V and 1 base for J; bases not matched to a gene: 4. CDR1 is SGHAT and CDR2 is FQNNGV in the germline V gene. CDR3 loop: CASSRDRTSYEQYF. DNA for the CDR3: TGTGCCAGCAGCCGGGACAGGACTTCCTACGAGCAGTACTTC.

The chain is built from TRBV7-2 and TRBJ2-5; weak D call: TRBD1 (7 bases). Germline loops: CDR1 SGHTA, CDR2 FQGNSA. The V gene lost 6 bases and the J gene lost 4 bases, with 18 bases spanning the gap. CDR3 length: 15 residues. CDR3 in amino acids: CASSHQGGLLETQYF. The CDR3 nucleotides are TGTGCCAGCAGTCACCAGGGGGGCCTCTTAGAGACCCAGTACTTC.

DNA for the CDR3: TGTGCCAGCAGCTCCTTGCGGGGGCCCTCCTACGAGCAGTACTTC. Translated: CASSSLRGPSYEQYF. The V and J genes are TRBV6-6 and TRBJ2-7; tentatively, D is TRBD2 (7 bases). V gave up 6 bases and J gave up 0 bases, with 15 bases separating them. Germline CDR1 is MNHNY and CDR2 is SVGAGI (reference sequence). This CDR3 has 15 residues.

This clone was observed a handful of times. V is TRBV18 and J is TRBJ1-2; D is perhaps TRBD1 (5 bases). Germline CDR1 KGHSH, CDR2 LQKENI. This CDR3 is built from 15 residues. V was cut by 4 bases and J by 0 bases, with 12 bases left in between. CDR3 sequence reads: CASSQDTGANYGYTF. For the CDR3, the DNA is TGTGCCAGCTCACAGGACACGGGTGCTAACTATGGCTACACCTTC.

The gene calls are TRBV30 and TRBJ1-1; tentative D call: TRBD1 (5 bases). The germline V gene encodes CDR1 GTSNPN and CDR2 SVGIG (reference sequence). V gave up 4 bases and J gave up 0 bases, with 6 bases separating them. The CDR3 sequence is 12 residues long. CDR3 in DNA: TGTGCCTGGAACAGGCTGAACACTGAAGCTTTCTTT. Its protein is CAWNRLNTEAFF.

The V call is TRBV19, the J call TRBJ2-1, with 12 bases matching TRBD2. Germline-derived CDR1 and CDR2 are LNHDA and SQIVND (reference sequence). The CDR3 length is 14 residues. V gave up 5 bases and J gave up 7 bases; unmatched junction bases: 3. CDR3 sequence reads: CASSRTSGVNEQFF. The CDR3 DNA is TGTGCCAGTAGTCGGACTAGCGGGGTTAATGAGCAGTTCTTC.

The CDR3 spells CASSQLAGGASTDTQYF. CDR3 DNA: TGTGCCAGCAGCCAATTAGCGGGGGGCGCTAGCACAGATACGCAGTATTTT. The chain couples TRBV4-2 to TRBJ2-3, with TRBD2 identical over 10 bases. This CDR3 has 17 residues. V gave up 2 bases and J gave up 0 bases; unmatched junction bases: 5. CDR1 is LGHNA and CDR2 is YNFKEQ in the germline V gene.

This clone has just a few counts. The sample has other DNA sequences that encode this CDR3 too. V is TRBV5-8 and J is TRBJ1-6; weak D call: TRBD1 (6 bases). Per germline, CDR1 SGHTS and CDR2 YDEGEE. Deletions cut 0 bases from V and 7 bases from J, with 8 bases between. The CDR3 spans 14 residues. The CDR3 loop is CASSLGQENSPLHF. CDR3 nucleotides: TGTGCCAGCAGCTTGGGACAGGAAAATTCACCCCTCCACTTT.

The CDR3 DNA sequence: TGTGCCAGCAGTTTTACAGGGGGCCAGCGTGGCTACACCTTC. Amino acid sequence: CASSFTGGQRGYTF. The chain is built from TRBV6-2 or TRBV6-3 and TRBJ1-2, with 9 bases fitting TRBD1. The CDR3 spans 14 residues. The germline V gene encodes CDR1 MNHEY and CDR2 SVGEGT. Germline trimming cut 4 bases from V and 7 bases from J; bases unmatched to any gene: 7.

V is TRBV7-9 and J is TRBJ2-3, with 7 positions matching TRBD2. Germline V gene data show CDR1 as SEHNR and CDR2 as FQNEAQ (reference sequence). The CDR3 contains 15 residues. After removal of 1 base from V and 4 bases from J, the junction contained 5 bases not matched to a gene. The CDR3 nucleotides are TGTGCCAGCAGCTTAGACCCGGGGGGTGCAGATACGCAGTATTTT. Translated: CASSLDPGGADTQYF.

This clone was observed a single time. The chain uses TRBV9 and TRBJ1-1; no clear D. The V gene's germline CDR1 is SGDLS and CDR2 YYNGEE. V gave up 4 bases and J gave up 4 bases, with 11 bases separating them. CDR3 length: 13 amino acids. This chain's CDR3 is CASSFRPGTEAFF. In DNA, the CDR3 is TGTGCCAGCAGCTTTAGGCCGGGCACTGAAGCTTTCTTT.

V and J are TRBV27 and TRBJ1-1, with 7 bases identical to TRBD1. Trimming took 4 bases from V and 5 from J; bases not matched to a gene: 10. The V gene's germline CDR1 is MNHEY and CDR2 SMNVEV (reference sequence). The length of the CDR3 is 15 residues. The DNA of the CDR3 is TGTGCCAGCAGTTATGTCCGACAGGGAAAAACTGAAGCTTTCTTT. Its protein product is CASSYVRQGKTEAFF.

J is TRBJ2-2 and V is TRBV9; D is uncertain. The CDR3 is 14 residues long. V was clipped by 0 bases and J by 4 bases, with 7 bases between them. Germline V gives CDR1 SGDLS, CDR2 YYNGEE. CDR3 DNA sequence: TGTGCCAGCAGCGTAGCGGTCTTCACCGGGGAGCTGTTTTTT. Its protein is CASSVAVFTGELFF.

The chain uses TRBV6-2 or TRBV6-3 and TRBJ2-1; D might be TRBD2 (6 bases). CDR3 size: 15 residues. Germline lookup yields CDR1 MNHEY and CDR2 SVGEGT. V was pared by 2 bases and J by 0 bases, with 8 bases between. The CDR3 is CASSYGGGSYNEQFF. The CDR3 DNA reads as TGTGCCAGCAGTTACGGGGGAGGCTCCTACAATGAGCAGTTCTTC.

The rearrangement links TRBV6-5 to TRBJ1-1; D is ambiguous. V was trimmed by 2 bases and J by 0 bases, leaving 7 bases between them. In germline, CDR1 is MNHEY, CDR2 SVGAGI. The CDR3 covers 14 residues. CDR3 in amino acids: CASSYVQMNTEAFF. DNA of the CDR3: TGTGCCAGCAGTTACGTACAGATGAACACTGAAGCTTTCTTT.

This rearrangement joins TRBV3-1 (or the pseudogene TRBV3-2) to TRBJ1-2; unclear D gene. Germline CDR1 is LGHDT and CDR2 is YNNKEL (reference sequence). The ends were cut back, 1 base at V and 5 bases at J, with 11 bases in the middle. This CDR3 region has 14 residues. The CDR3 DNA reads TGTGCCAGCAGCCAAGTTTCATCACGGTATGGCTACACCTTC. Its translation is CASSQVSSRYGYTF.

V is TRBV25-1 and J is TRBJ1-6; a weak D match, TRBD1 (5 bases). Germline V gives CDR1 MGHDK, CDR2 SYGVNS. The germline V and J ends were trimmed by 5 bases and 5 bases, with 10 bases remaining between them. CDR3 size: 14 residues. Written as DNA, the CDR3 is TGTGCCAGCAGTAGACAGAGTAATAATTCACCCCTCCACTTT. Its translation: CASSRQSNNSPLHF.